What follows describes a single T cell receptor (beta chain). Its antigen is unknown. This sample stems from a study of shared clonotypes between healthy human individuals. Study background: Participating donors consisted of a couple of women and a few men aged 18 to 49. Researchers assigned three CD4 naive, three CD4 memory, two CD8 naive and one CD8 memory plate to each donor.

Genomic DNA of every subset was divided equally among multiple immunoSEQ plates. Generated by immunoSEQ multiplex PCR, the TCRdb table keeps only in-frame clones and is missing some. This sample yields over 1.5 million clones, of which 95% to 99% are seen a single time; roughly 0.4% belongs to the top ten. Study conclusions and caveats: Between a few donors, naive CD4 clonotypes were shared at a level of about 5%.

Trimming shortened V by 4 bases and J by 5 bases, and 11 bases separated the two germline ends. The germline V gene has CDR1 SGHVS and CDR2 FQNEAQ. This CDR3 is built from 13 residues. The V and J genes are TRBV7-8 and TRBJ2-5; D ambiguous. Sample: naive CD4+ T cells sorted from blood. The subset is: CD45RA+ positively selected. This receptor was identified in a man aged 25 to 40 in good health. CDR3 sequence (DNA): TGTGCCAGCAGCTCCACCGACCCCGAGACCCAGTACTTC. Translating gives CASSSTDPETQYF.